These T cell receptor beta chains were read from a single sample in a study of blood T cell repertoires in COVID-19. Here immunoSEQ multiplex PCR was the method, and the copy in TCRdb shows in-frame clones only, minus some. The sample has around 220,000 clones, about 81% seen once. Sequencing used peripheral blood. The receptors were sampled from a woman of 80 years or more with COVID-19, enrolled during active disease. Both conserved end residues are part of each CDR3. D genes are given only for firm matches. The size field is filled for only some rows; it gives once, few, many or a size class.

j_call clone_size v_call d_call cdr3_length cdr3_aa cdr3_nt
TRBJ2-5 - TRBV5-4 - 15 CASSLRGGFQETQYF TGTGCCAGCAGCCTCCGTGGGGGGTTTCAAGAGACCCAGTACTTC
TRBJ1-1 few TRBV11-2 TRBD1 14 CASSLAGQGHEAFF TGTGCCAGCAGCTTAGCCGGACAGGGTCATGAAGCTTTCTTT
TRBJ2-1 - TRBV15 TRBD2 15 CATSVAGGPGNEQFF TGTGCCACCAGCGTAGCGGGGGGGCCGGGTAATGAGCAGTTCTTC
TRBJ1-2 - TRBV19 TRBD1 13 CASSTDRDYGYTF TGTGCCAGTAGTACCGACAGGGACTATGGCTACACCTTC
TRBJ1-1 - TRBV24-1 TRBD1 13 CATSDPDRAEAFF TGTGCCACCAGTGACCCGGACAGGGCGGAAGCTTTCTTT
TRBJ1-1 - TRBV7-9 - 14 CASSKTAMNTEAFF TGTGCCAGCAGCAAAACAGCCATGAACACTGAAGCTTTCTTT
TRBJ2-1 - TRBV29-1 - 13 CSVEAGAQTEQFF TGCAGCGTTGAAGCGGGAGCCCAAACGGAGCAGTTCTTC
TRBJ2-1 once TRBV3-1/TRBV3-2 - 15 CASSLLGGAYNEQFF TGTGCCAGCAGCCTTCTAGGGGGGGCCTACAATGAGCAGTTCTTC
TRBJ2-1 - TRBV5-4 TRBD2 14 CASTISGGHNEQFF TGTGCCAGCACCATCTCGGGGGGGCACAATGAGCAGTTCTTC
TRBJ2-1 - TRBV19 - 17 CASSNPGGISSYNEQFF TGTGCCAGTAGTAACCCAGGGGGGATTAGCTCCTACAATGAGCAGTTCTTC
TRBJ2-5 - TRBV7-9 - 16 CASSSEGTTLGETQYF TGTGCCAGCAGCTCAGAGGGGACAACCCTCGGAGAGACCCAGTACTTC
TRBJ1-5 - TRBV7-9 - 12 CASSRDFQPQHF TGTGCCAGCAGCCGGGACTTTCAGCCCCAGCATTTT
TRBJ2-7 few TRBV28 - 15 CASSSQDSYFDEQYF TGTGCCAGCAGTTCTCAGGACAGTTACTTCGACGAGCAGTACTTC
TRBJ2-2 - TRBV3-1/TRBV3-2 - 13 CASSQGEAGELFF TGTGCCAGCAGCCAAGGAGAGGCCGGGGAGCTGTTTTTT
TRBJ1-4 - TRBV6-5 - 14 CASRQQGGPGKLFF TGTGCCAGCAGGCAACAGGGCGGGCCGGGAAAACTGTTTTTT
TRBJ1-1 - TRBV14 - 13 CASSPSANTEAFF TGTGCCAGCAGCCCTAGCGCGAACACTGAAGCTTTCTTT
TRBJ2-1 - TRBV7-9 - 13 CASSLTNYNEQFF TGTGCCAGCAGCTTAACAAACTACAATGAGCAGTTCTTC
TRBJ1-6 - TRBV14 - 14 CASPRTRVHSPLHF TGTGCCAGCCCCCGCACACGGGTCCATTCACCCCTCCACTTT
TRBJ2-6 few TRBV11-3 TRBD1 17 CASSLGGTGSGANVLTF TGTGCCAGCAGCTTAGGGGGGACAGGATCCGGGGCCAACGTCCTGACTTTC
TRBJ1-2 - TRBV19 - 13 CASRTDVSYGYTF TGTGCCAGTAGGACAGACGTAAGCTATGGCTACACCTTC
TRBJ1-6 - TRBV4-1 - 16 CASSQDPSSYNSPLHF TGCGCCAGCAGCCAAGACCCGAGCTCCTATAATTCACCCCTCCACTTT
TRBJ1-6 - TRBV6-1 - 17 CASSETPGGAFNSPLHF TGTGCCAGCAGTGAAACCCCCGGCGGAGCTTTTAATTCACCCCTCCACTTT
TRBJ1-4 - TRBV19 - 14 CASSIGQMREKLFF TGTGCCAGTAGTATCGGACAGATGCGTGAAAAACTGTTTTTT
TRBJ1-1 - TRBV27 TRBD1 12 CASSAHRGSAFF TGTGCCAGCAGCGCTCACAGGGGTTCAGCTTTCTTT
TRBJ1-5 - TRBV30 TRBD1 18 CAGQWGQAFPWGDQPQHF TGTGCCGGACAGTGGGGACAGGCTTTTCCCTGGGGGGATCAGCCCCAGCATTTT
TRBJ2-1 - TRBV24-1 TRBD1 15 CATSDSGTGGEEQFF TGTGCCACCAGTGACTCCGGGACAGGGGGCGAGGAGCAGTTCTTC
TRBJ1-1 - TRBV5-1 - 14 CASSPGHPNTEAFF TGCGCCAGCAGCCCGGGACATCCGAACACTGAAGCTTTCTTT
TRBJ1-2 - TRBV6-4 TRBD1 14 CASRAGTGGFGYTF TGTGCCAGCAGGGCCGGGACAGGGGGATTCGGCTACACCTTC
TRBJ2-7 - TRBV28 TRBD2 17 CASSSGPGTRDSYEQYF TGTGCCAGCAGTTCTGGACCCGGGACTAGAGACTCCTACGAGCAGTACTTC
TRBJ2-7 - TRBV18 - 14 CASSPFLTGQEQYF TGTGCCAGCTCACCATTCTTGACAGGACAGGAGCAGTACTTC
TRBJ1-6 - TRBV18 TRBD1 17 CASSPDRGGLDSSPLHF TGTGCCAGCTCACCAGACAGGGGGGGTTTAGATTCTTCACCCCTCCACTTT
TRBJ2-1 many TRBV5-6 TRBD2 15 CASSRDGLAGREQFF TGTGCCAGCAGCCGGGACGGGTTAGCGGGGCGGGAGCAGTTCTTC